This TCR beta chain originates from a study of blood T cell repertoires in COVID-19. Study at large: Sample material is recorded as cDNA or gDNA derived from T cells, B-cell-depleted T cells, or PBMCs.

Germline V CDR1 and CDR2: GTSNPN, SVGIG (reference sequence). The CDR3 extends over 19 amino acids. J lost 7 bases, V lost 1 base, and 23 bases had no gene match. Sequencing used immunoSEQ multiplex PCR; TCRdb keeps in-frame clones, though not all of them. The repertoire consists of 120,000 to 150,000 clones, with about 87% occurring once and the leading ten covering over 8.5%. The material sequenced was peripheral blood. The receptor comes from a woman aged 45-60 years with active or convalescent COVID-19. The chain uses TRBV30 and TRBJ2-7; 9 positions match TRBD2. CDR3 in DNA: TGTGCCTGGAGTGCCCCAGCAAAGATATTAGCGGGAGAGCCTTGGGAGCAGTACTTC. Amino acid sequence: CAWSAPAKILAGEPWEQYF.